This TCR beta chain was sequenced during a study of cytomegalovirus exposure and HLA in healthy donors. As for this clone: What it binds is unknown.

Trimming shortened V by 4 bases and J by 6 bases, and 7 bases separated the two germline ends. Germline CDR1 SEHNR, CDR2 FQNEAQ (reference sequence). The CDR3 runs 13 residues. Study-level results: The study labeled under 200 TCR beta chains cytomegalovirus-associated. Cytomegalovirus status, reportedly, was diagnosed with high specificity and sensitivity by the classifier.

Amplification used 60 Vbeta primers and 13 Jbeta primers. Sequenced by immunoSEQ multiplex PCR; TCRdb stores in-frame clones only, minus some. The sample totals some 140,000 clones. The receptor was isolated from a woman aged 55 to 70 in good health and CMV-seronegative. This sequence joins TRBV7-9 and TRBJ1-6; D gene ambiguous. The sequenced sample consisted of PBMCs. This chain's CDR3 is CASSSAVNSPLHF. The CDR3 DNA reads as TGTGCCAGCAGCTCCGCGGTTAATTCACCCCTCCACTTT.